The 3 T cell receptor beta chains below were found in one sample sequenced in a study of T cells in Graves' hyperthyroidism and ophthalmopathy. Amplification yielded TCR beta CDR3 regions, with RNA transcripts as the source. HTBI primers were the set used in a first-round RT-PCR of the TCR CDR3. TCRdb reprocessed the multiplex PCR reads with MiXCR, giving one entry per CDR3 protein. The sample lists roughly 99,000 distinct CDR3 sequences, about 15% seen once, with around two fifths in the top ten. Sequencing used blood. The origin of the receptors is a woman between 50 and 59 years old with Graves' hyperthyroidism.

In this sample, this clonotype turned up many times. The chain combines TRBV12-3 or TRBV12-4 with TRBJ2-1; possible D gene TRBD2, 6 bases. V lost 3 bases to trimming and J lost 8 bases, with 20 bases between them. The CDR3 loop spans 16 amino acids. CDR3 in amino acids: CASSFGGYPMRDEQFF. For the CDR3, the DNA is TGTGCCAGCAGTTTCGGGGGATACCCGATGAGGGATGAGCAGTTCTTC.

This clonotype was recorded at least ten times. The gene calls are TRBV6-1 and TRBJ2-1; 9 bases are a match to TRBD2. The CDR3 extends over 15 amino acids. Germline CDR1 is MNHNS and CDR2 is SASEGT. Losses at the gene ends were 2 bases for V and 6 bases for J; bases not matched to a gene: 5. CDR3 sequence reads: CASSEFAGGSNEQFF. CDR3 nucleotides: TGTGCCAGCAGTGAATTTGCGGGAGGGTCCAATGAGCAGTTCTTC.

This clonotype appeared once. The chain recombines TRBV20-1 with TRBJ2-1, with 11 bases identical to TRBD1. Germline CDR1 DFQATT, CDR2 SNEGSKA (reference sequence). The V segment lost 0 bases and the J segment 1 base; nucleotides outside the gene matches: 26. CDR3 length: 24 amino acids. CDR3 residues: CSARDDWGTGGAGWGSRSYNEQFF. The CDR3 nucleotides are TGCAGTGCTAGAGATGATTGGGGGACAGGGGGAGCGGGATGGGGGTCCAGGTCCTACAATGAGCAGTTCTTC.